The T cell receptor beta chain described here comes from a study of T cell changes during pregnancy in multiple sclerosis. Using immunoSEQ multiplex PCR, the repertoire was profiled, and TCRdb retains in-frame clones only, with some absent. The repertoire holds 60,000 or so clones, 90% to 95% seen once, with more than 0.7% in the top ten. The CDR3 covers 13 residues. V was cut by 5 bases and J by 8 bases, with 18 bases left in between. Germline-derived CDR1 and CDR2 are SQVTM and ANQGSEA. The chain is built from TRBV29-1 and TRBJ1-2; no clear D gene. The receptor was derived from a female donor with multiple sclerosis, enrolled in a pregnancy study. The material sequenced was peripheral blood, taken in the first trimester of pregnancy. The DNA for the CDR3 is TGCAGCGTTCGTTGGCCCGGCGGCAACGGCTACACCTTC. It yields the protein CSVRWPGGNGYTF.